This T cell receptor beta chain was recorded in a study of T cells after yellow fever vaccination (dated by TCRdb to about 2019). About the study as a whole: The SMART-Seq v4 Ultra Low Input RNA kit was used to prepare libraries from fractions with low cell numbers. Bulk TCR alpha and beta repertoires were sequenced longitudinally to track T-cell clones before and after primary and booster YFV17D yellow fever vaccination. Two healthy male donors, one aged 18 to 30 and one aged 30 to 40 years, were included in the cohort. Blood samples were taken at several timepoints before and after primary and secondary immunization, and bulk PBMC replicates and cell subsets were isolated.

General findings and caveats noted by the study authors: The study included only two donors, which limits how far the findings can be generalized. Computational filtering was needed because FACS-sorted repertoires could contain abundant contaminating clonotypes from the bulk population. After the booster, most of the clones that had expanded following primary vaccination were detected again (just under 97% of CD4 and roughly nine tenths of CD8), which suggests that memory was broadly maintained. A small share of clonotypes occurred in both CD4 and CD8 compartments, likely arising from convergent recombination. Compared with the primary T-cell response, the secondary T-cell response was weaker but faster, peaking on day 5 rather than day 15.

Taken from cysteine to phenylalanine, the CDR3 has 16 residues. Only the CDR3 DNA stays, 48 bases, in frame from base 1. The junction carries 19 bases between V and J, which are trimmed by 4 bases and 4 bases respectively. CDR1 and CDR2 were assigned from the germline V gene (reference sequence) as DFQATT and SNEGSKA. This clonotype showed up many times. The clone's antigen remains unknown. The input lacks base qualities; no much larger clone sits a single base away. TCR cDNA was synthesized by 5'RACE template switching, through which a universal primer site and unique molecular identifiers were introduced. Priming of cDNA synthesis was performed from both the TCR alpha and TCR beta constant segments. Library amplification used two PCR steps, and the second PCR step added sample barcodes and sequencing adapters. Libraries were sequenced on Illumina HiSeq 2500 (2x100 bp) or NovaSeq (2x150 bp). In the authors' own workflow: Reads were demultiplexed and collapsed into UMI consensus sequences with MIGEC, and V(D)J alignment was performed with MiXCR. Vaccine-responding clonotypes were defined with edgeR using replicate PBMC samples, requiring FDR below 0.01 and a log2 fold change above 5 up to day 15. Each bulk clonotype was labeled CD4 or CD8 based on which sequenced repertoire, CD4 or CD8, contained the clonotype at higher abundance. TCRdb reran the public reads through fastp at Q25 and MiXCR, keeping productive beta chains. Rows matching on CDR3 protein sequence are summarized as one entry with the most common DNA and genes. The V and J calls come from TCRdb's annotation, not from the publication. A total of some 68,000 distinct CDR3 sequences appear in this sample, about 6% of them only once. The ten largest clonotypes hold 37% of the sample.

The treatment or condition label, as the study defines it: live attenuated yellow fever vaccine strain. A standard Ficoll-Paque protocol was used to isolate PBMCs from peripheral blood. CD4 and CD8 T-cell fractions were isolated with Dynabeads CD4 and CD8 positive selection kits. TriZol was used to extract RNA from bulk PBMCs, CD4 and CD8 fractions, and dextramer-positive and dextramer-negative fractions. The material sequenced was CD8+ T cells sorted from PBMCs, taken around 45 days after the first yellow fever vaccination. This TCR derives from a man aged 18 to 35 who received the YFV17D yellow fever vaccine. Recombination joined TRBV20-1 with TRBJ2-2; the D segment could be TRBD1, given 9 matching bases. The CDR3 sequence is CSAIPGRDRVTGELFF. The DNA reads as follows: TGCAGTGCTATCCCCGGGAGGGACAGGGTCACCGGGGAGCTGTTTTTT.